This T cell receptor (beta chain) was observed in a study of Ad26.COV2.S vaccination and SARS-CoV-2 variants. Study overall: Once or twice, 56 days apart, Ad26.COV2.S was delivered intramuscularly. Study-level findings and limits: The study found higher spike-specific TCR breadth in vaccine than placebo recipients.

Treatment described: about 20 received Ad26.COV2.S at low or high dose, single or two shots; several received placebo; per-sample allocation not given. Day 63 after the first vaccine or placebo injection was the time point for sampling. It was an adult aged 18-55 years in Boston who was the donor. The CDR3 sequence is 12 residues long. Germline CDR1 is MNHNY and CDR2 is SVGAGI (reference sequence). Trimming took 0 bases from V and 5 from J, leaving 2 bases between them. Concerning this clone itself: The antigen remains unidentified.

Sequencing was performed with immunoSEQ multiplex PCR; in TCRdb, only in-frame clones are kept and a portion is missing. The sample includes around 250,000 clones, 87% of them seen just once. The chain carries TRBV6-6 and TRBJ2-1; unclear D gene. This receptor was identified in a person between 18 and 65 years old who received the Ad26.COV2.S COVID-19 vaccine or a placebo. Sequenced material: peripheral blood, taken in a trial of Ad26.COV2.S vaccine versus placebo. The CDR3 sequence is CASSYSDNEQFF. The DNA for the CDR3 is TGTGCCAGCAGTTACTCTGACAATGAGCAGTTCTTC.